The sequence of this T cell receptor (beta chain) was determined in a study of blood T cell repertoires in COVID-19. Study in general: Samples came from the United States, Italy and Spain, spanning acute and convalescent COVID-19. PBMCs, B-cell-depleted T cells, or T cells provided the cDNA or gDNA that made up the material.

In the authors' workflow: From reference gene primer amplification, estimates of nucleated cell counts were derived. The data were produced by immunoSEQ multiplex PCR, yet TCRdb's version contains in-frame clones alone and is incomplete. V and J calls and clone size follow that table, whereas D and trimming were derived from the DNA. Here the sample spans roughly 52,000 clones, roughly 90% being singletons. The germline V gene encodes CDR1 KGHDR and CDR2 SFDVKD. The CDR3 extends over 16 amino acids. Trimming left V 7 bases short and J 1 base short, with 18 bases between. This receptor was obtained from a man aged 55-75 years with active COVID-19. The V gene is TRBV24-1, the J gene TRBJ2-5; D is possibly TRBD1 (6 bases). Sequencing was carried out using peripheral blood. The CDR3: CATRKNTGMPQETQYF. The CDR3 DNA reads as TGTGCCACCAGAAAAAACACAGGGATGCCCCAAGAGACCCAGTACTTC.